This T cell receptor beta chain was sequenced in a study of beta chain features in type 1 diabetes. At the level of the study: The patients were much like the healthy donors in age, gender and cell yields.

Each donor gave one heparinised blood draw averaging around 120 mL. Expressed TCRB transcripts were sequenced because the isolated RNA had all been reverse transcribed beforehand. Method: immunoSEQ multiplex PCR; TCRdb's copy keeps in-frame clones and lacks some. The table shows almost 350,000 clones, with 8% occurring only once. The germline gives CDR1 SGHRS, CDR2 YFSETQ. The length of the CDR3 is 12 residues. Trimming took 1 base from V and 6 from J, leaving 7 bases between them. This clone was detected many times. The receptor was derived from a woman between 18 and 29 years old in good health. The chain links TRBV5-1 to TRBJ1-1; D gene unclear. The sequencing input was central memory CD4+ T cells from blood. Written as DNA, the CDR3 is TGCGCCAGCAGCTTGAACAGCGCTGAAGCTTTCTTT. Translation: CASSLNSAEAFF.